Each of the 17 T cell receptor beta chains below was sequenced from the same sample in a study of read filtering for tumor transcriptome and immune sequencing. From roughly 390 ng of RNA, a library with molecular barcoded alpha/delta and beta/gamma adaptors was made. TCRdb called the reads again in MiXCR, with one record for every CDR3 protein. Here the sample spans about 62,000 distinct CDR3 sequences, less than 20% being singletons. Sequencing was carried out using a population of CD138-negative cells sorted from bone marrow. The receptor set was obtained from a donor aged 40 or older with multiple myeloma.

This clonotype appeared many times. The rearrangement joins TRBV7-8 to TRBJ1-1, with a weak D call TRBD1 (6 bases). CDR3 length equals 14 residues. Germline CDR1 SGHVS, CDR2 FQNEAQ. V was pared by 5 bases and J by 1 base, with 11 bases between. The CDR3 DNA is TGTGCCAGCAGCCCACAGGGAGGGAACACTGAAGCTTTCTTT. This sequence encodes CASSPQGGNTEAFF.

Notes on this clonotype: A junction boundary mismatches the germline segment, possibly from a read error. The chain recombines TRBV20-1 with TRBJ1-1; D is uncertain. The germline CDR1 and CDR2 sequences are DFQATT and SNEGSKA (reference sequence). The CDR3 is 13 amino acids. CDR3 coding DNA: TGCAGTGCTCTCACCCGAATAAGCACTGAAGCTTTTTTT. As protein: CSALTRISTEAFF.

The chain carries TRBV20-1 and TRBJ2-4; D not resolved. V lost 6 bases, J lost 0 bases, and 21 bases lay in between. This CDR3 has 17 amino acids. Germline V gene data show CDR1 as DFQATT and CDR2 as SNEGSKA (reference sequence). Written as DNA, the CDR3 is TGCAGTGCCTTCCCTGGGGTATCCTTAAGAGCCAAAAACATTCAGTACTTC. It translates to CSAFPGVSLRAKNIQYF.

This clonotype was observed at least ten times. The V and J genes are TRBV7-9 and TRBJ2-5; 7 positions agree with TRBD1. Germline trimming cut 0 bases from V and 3 bases from J; bases unmatched to any gene: 4. This CDR3 contains 15 residues. The V gene's germline CDR1 is SEHNR and CDR2 FQNEAQ (reference sequence). CDR3 sequence: CASSLAGQSEETQYF. The CDR3 bases are TGTGCCAGCAGCTTAGCGGGACAGTCGGAAGAGACCCAGTACTTC.

To note about this clonotype: A much larger clone differs from this one at a single base, so this may be a read error. The V and J genes are TRBV29-1 and TRBJ1-1; D may be TRBD1 (6 bases). This CDR3 contains 12 residues. Germline CDR1 is SQVTM and CDR2 is ANQGSEA. The ends were cut back, 5 bases at V and 7 bases at J, with 14 bases in the middle. The CDR3 nucleotides are TGCAGCGTTAGACAGGAGCGGAATGAAGCTTTCTTT. This sequence encodes CSVRQERNEAFF.

This clonotype has only a few counts. A junction boundary mismatches the germline segment, possibly from a read error. The chain uses TRBV20-1 and TRBJ2-3; the match to TRBD2 covers 10 bases. The CDR3 is 14 amino acids. In germline, CDR1 is DFQATT, CDR2 SNEGSKA (reference sequence). The CDR3 sequence is CSARASGSRDTQCF. The CDR3 DNA is TGCAGTGCTAGGGCTAGCGGGAGTAGAGATACGCAGTGTTTT.

This clonotype was detected only a few times. Just one base apart from a much larger clone, this may be a read error. The chain links TRBV20-1 to TRBJ2-1, with a possible D match to TRBD2 (6 bases). Germline V gives CDR1 DFQATT, CDR2 SNEGSKA (reference sequence). The CDR3 covers 14 residues. Trimming took 6 bases from V and 4 from J, leaving 16 bases between them. This chain's CDR3 is CSAQTCGAYNEQFF. The CDR3 nucleotides are TGCAGTGCCCAGACTTGCGGGGCTTACAATGAGCAGTTCTTC.

This clonotype came up a few times. The chain uses TRBV20-1 and TRBJ2-3; D might be TRBD2 (6 bases). The CDR3 runs to 15 residues. Germline assignment: CDR1 DFQATT and CDR2 SNEGSKA (reference sequence). V shed 6 bases and J shed 2 bases, with 18 bases lying between them. CDR3 DNA sequence: TGCAGTGCGGAGGGTCCGCGCGGGCTCACAGATACGCAGTATTTT. It yields the protein CSAEGPRGLTDTQYF.

This clonotype was counted many times. This chain connects TRBV2 to TRBJ2-1, with TRBD2 matching 11 bases. CDR3 length equals 16 residues. The V segment lost 7 bases and the J segment 9 bases; nucleotides outside the gene matches: 14. Per the germline V gene, CDR1 is SNHLY and CDR2 is FYNNEI. The CDR3 reads CASKGLAASTDGEQFF. DNA of the CDR3: TGTGCCAGCAAGGGACTAGCGGCCTCCACTGACGGTGAGCAGTTCTTC.

This clonotype has ten or more counts. The V call is TRBV4-1, the J call TRBJ2-5, with a possible D match to TRBD2 (6 bases). CDR3 length equals 17 residues. Trimming removed 0 bases from V and 5 bases from J, with 19 bases in between. Germline CDR1 MGHRA, CDR2 YSYEKL. The CDR3 DNA sequence: TGCGCCAGCAGCCAAGACACTTTAGGGACTCCTCTTGAGACCCAGTACTTC. This encodes CASSQDTLGTPLETQYF.

This clonotype has at least ten counts. This chain connects TRBV5-6 to TRBJ2-5; D is perhaps TRBD1 (7 bases). The CDR3 is made up of 15 amino acids. From germline, CDR1 is SGHDT and CDR2 YYEEEE. Trimming removed 4 bases at V and 5 bases at J, with 18 bases between. The CDR3 DNA reads TGTGCCAGCAGCGCTCAGGGGGTAGCGGAGGAGACCCAGTACTTC. It yields the protein CASSAQGVAEETQYF.

By sample share, this clonotype is medium-sized. The genes are TRBV20-1 and TRBJ2-1, with D possibly matching TRBD2 (6 bases). V was cut by 1 base and J by 8 bases, with 18 bases left in between. Germline V gives CDR1 DFQATT, CDR2 SNEGSKA (reference sequence). The CDR3 covers 15 residues. The CDR3 coding sequence is TGCAGTGCTAGAGCGGGCGGGCACGGGAGCGATGAGCAGTTCTTC. Translated, it gives CSARAGGHGSDEQFF.

This clonotype was seen ten or more times. The V gene is TRBV28, the J gene TRBJ2-7; 8 bases agree with TRBD2. The CDR3 has 18 residues. Per the germline V gene, CDR1 is MDHEN and CDR2 is SYDVKM. The V and J ends lost 5 bases and 0 bases, in that order; junction bases with no gene match: 15. The CDR3 DNA follows: TGTGCCAGCAGTCCGACTAGCGACAGACTTGCTTTCTCCTACGAGCAGTACTTC. This codes for CASSPTSDRLAFSYEQYF.

The chain couples TRBV30 to TRBJ1-4, with D possibly TRBD1 on 6 matching bases. Germline V gene data show CDR1 as GTSNPN and CDR2 as SVGIG (reference sequence). The CDR3 sequence is 13 residues long. Trimming pared 3 bases from V and 5 bases from J, leaving 10 bases between. This chain's CDR3 is CAWSADSNEKLFF. For the CDR3, the DNA is TGTGCCTGGAGCGCGGACAGCAATGAAAAACTGTTTTTT. Full variable domain (outside the CDR3, taken from reference TRBV30 and TRBJ1-4): SQTIHQWPATLVQPVGSPLSLECTVEGTSNPNLYWYRQAAGRGLQLLFYSVGIGQISSEVPQNLSASRPQDRQFILSSKKLLLSDSGFYLCAWSADSNEKLFFGSGTQLSVL.

This clonotype was picked up many times. The rearrangement links TRBV30 to TRBJ2-1; 9 nucleotides agree with TRBD2. The CDR3 extends over 16 amino acids. V was clipped by 0 bases and J by 0 bases; unmatched bases: 3. Germline-derived CDR1 and CDR2 are GTSNPN and SVGIG (reference sequence). CDR3 bases: TGTGCCTGGAGTGTACCAGCGGGGGGCTCCTACAATGAGCAGTTCTTC. Its translation is CAWSVPAGGSYNEQFF.

Only a few counts were recorded for this clonotype. The chain recombines TRBV2 with TRBJ1-6; D remains ambiguous. With 3 bases removed from V and 0 bases from J, the gap between germline ends came to 9 bases. The germline V gene encodes CDR1 SNHLY and CDR2 FYNNEI. The CDR3 contains 16 residues. The CDR3 sequence is CASSEEQSSYNSPLHF. The CDR3 DNA reads as TGTGCCAGCAGTGAGGAACAGAGCTCCTATAATTCACCCCTCCACTTT.

The V call is TRBV20-1, the J call TRBJ1-5; 9 bases agree with TRBD1. The CDR3 length is 17 residues. Trimming removed 6 bases from V and 2 bases from J; junction bases left unmatched: 14. Per germline, CDR1 DFQATT and CDR2 SNEGSKA (reference sequence). CDR3 region: CSARRPQGARGNQPQHF. The CDR3, as DNA: TGCAGTGCCAGAAGACCACAGGGGGCGCGTGGCAATCAGCCCCAGCATTTT.